This is a list of T cell receptor beta chains from one sample in a study of T cells in Graves' hyperthyroidism and ophthalmopathy. TCRdb redid the calling of the multiplex PCR reads with MiXCR, one entry per CDR3 protein. The sample holds hundreds of thousands of distinct CDR3 sequences, less than 45% seen once. Input material: peripheral blood or thyroid tissue (not recorded which). Receptors were obtained from an adult man with Graves' disease, either hyperthyroidism or ophthalmopathy (not recorded which). Both conserved end residues are part of each CDR3. The D gene is left open where the match is weak. A clone size is listed for some rows: how often the clone was seen (once, few, many), or a class if it is expanded.

v_gene	j_gene	d_gene	abundance	CDR3nt	CDR3aa
TRBV5-4	TRBJ1-2	-	once	TGTGCCAGCAGGACCGGGGGTGTTAATGGCTACACCTTC	CASRTGGVNGYTF
TRBV6-5	TRBJ2-7	TRBD2	few	TGTGCCAGCAGTTACTCTCGGACTAGCGGGACCGAGCAGTACTTC	CASSYSRTSGTEQYF
TRBV7-2	TRBJ1-4	-	few	TGTGCCAGTAGTATAACAGGGCCGGAGGAAAAACTGTTTTTT	CASSITGPEEKLFF
TRBV20-1	TRBJ1-6	TRBD1	many	TGCAGTGCGTACGGGACAGGGGACTCACCCCTCCACTTT	CSAYGTGDSPLHF
TRBV2	TRBJ2-5	TRBD1	-	TGTGCCAGCAGAAAGGACAGGGGCGTCCAAGAGACCCAGTACTTC	CASRKDRGVQETQYF
TRBV29-1	TRBJ1-2	-	once	TGCAGCGTTGAATCAGGGATGGGTGGCTACACCTTC	CSVESGMGGYTF
TRBV12-3/TRBV12-4	TRBJ1-6	-	many	TGTGCCAGCAGCTTCCTCCCGAATTCACCCCTCCACTTT	CASSFLPNSPLHF
TRBV7-2	TRBJ2-7	-	many	TGTGCCAGCAGCTCCGGACTTGCCTACGAGCAGTACTTC	CASSSGLAYEQYF
TRBV29-1	TRBJ2-7	TRBD2	-	TGCAGCGTCACGACTAGCGGGAGGGCCTCCTACGAGCAGTACTTC	CSVTTSGRASYEQYF
TRBV25-1	TRBJ2-5	TRBD2	-	TGTGCCAGCACACCGACTAGCGGGGGGCAAGAGACCCAGTACTTC	CASTPTSGGQETQYF
TRBV13	TRBJ2-5	TRBD1	few	TGTGCCAGCAGCGTACAGGGGGCCCAAGAGACCCAGTACTTC	CASSVQGAQETQYF
TRBV20-1	TRBJ1-2	-	-	TGCAGTGCTAACAAAGATGGCTACACCTTC	CSANKDGYTF
TRBV2	TRBJ1-1	-	many	TGTGCCAGCAGTGAATCGTTCACTGAAGCTTTCTTT	CASSESFTEAFF
TRBV10-3	TRBJ1-1	TRBD1	-	TGTGCCATCTCTGACAGGGGTACTTCAATCCTCTTT	CAISDRGTSILF
TRBV20-1	TRBJ1-1	-	few	TGCAGTGCTAGAGATGCAGACACTGAAGCTTTCTTT	CSARDADTEAFF
TRBV7-8	TRBJ1-4	-	few	TGTGCCAGCAGCAGCAACAGGGAGGGTGAAAAACTGTTTTTT	CASSSNREGEKLFF
TRBV24-1	TRBJ1-1	TRBD1	-	TGTGCCATCAGTCGACAGGGCCATAACACTGAAGCTTTCTTT	CAISRQGHNTEAFF
TRBV7-2	TRBJ1-6	-	-	TGTGCCAGCAGCCAGTCCACCCCCCGGGGGCTTTACTCACCCCTCCACTTT	CASSQSTPRGLYSPLHF
TRBV19	TRBJ2-5	TRBD2	few	TGTGCCAGTAGTATAGCCAGCGGGAGGGCCGAGACCCAGTACTTC	CASSIASGRAETQYF
TRBV9	TRBJ1-2	-	few	TGTGCCAGCAGCGCTTCGGACATCGGCTACACCTTC	CASSASDIGYTF
TRBV11-2	TRBJ1-6	-	-	TGTGCCAGCAACCGCGACGGGGATTCGGGGTCACCCCTCCACTTT	CASNRDGDSGSPLHF
TRBV5-1	TRBJ1-2	TRBD1	-	TGCACCAGCGACCATCGACAGGGGGCAGGGTATGGCTACACCTTC	CTSDHRQGAGYGYTF
TRBV29-1	TRBJ1-1	-	many	TGCAGCGTTGAAATCGAGATCACTGAAGCTTTCTTT	CSVEIEITEAFF
TRBV29-1	TRBJ1-1	-	-	TGCAGCGTTGGGGTCGGGGTACGGTCGCGAGCTTTCTTT	CSVGVGVRSRAFF
TRBV5-1	TRBJ2-5	-	-	TGCGCCAGCAGCTTGGTTCCAGCAGGGACCCAGTACTTC	CASSLVPAGTQYF
TRBV29-1	TRBJ1-2	TRBD1	few	TGCAGCGTACGGACAGGGCGAGGGTCTATGGATAGGGACTACACCTTC	CSVRTGRGSMDRDYTF